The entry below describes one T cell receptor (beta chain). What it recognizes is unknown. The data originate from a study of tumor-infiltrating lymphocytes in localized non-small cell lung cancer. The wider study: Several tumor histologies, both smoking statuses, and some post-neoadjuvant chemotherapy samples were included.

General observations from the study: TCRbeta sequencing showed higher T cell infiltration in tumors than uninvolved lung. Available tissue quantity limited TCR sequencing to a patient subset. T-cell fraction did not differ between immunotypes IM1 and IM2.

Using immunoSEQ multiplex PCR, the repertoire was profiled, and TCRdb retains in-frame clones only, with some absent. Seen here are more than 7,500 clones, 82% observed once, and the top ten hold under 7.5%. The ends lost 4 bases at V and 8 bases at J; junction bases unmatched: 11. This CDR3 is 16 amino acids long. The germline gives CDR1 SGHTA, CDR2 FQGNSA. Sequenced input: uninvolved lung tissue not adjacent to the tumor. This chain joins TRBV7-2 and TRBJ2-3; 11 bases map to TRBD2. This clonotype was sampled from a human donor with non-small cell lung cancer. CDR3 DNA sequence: TGTGCCAGCAGCTGGGTTCTAGCGGGGGGTGCCGGTACGCAGTATTTT. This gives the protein CASSWVLAGGAGTQYF. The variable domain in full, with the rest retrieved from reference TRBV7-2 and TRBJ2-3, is GAGVSQSPSNKVTEKGKDVELRCDPISGHTALYWYRQSLGQGLEFLIYFQGNSAPDKSGLPSDRFSAERTGGSVSTLTIQRTQQEDSAVYLCASSWVLAGGAGTQYFGPGTRLTVL.